This T cell receptor (beta chain) was captured in a study of T-cell reconstitution after alpha-beta-depleted transplantation in children. Notes on the study in general: When one year had passed after transplant, most T-cell counts and diversity came from newly produced T cells. Expanded graft clones, several hundred of them, were reportedly the source of alpha-beta T cells about two months after transplant.

This clonotype came up many times. Its antigen is as yet unknown. Unique molecular identifiers were built into the TCRbeta library. Each CDR3 protein gets one entry after TCRdb re-called the PCR reads with MiXCR. The repertoire consists of 210,000 or so distinct CDR3 sequences, with roughly a tenth occurring once and the leading ten covering approximately 30%. The CDR3 covers 12 residues. V gave up 3 bases and J gave up 4 bases, with 8 bases separating them. Per germline, CDR1 SGHDT and CDR2 YYEEEE. The chain uses TRBV5-6 and TRBJ2-7; D not resolved. The specimen comprised PBMCs, sampled before TCRalphabeta/CD19-depleted stem cell transplant. This receptor was obtained from a child younger than two with acute myeloid leukemia, due to receive a stem cell transplant. The DNA of the CDR3 is TGTGCCAGCAGCTCGGACGAGTACGAGCAGTACTTC. It is translated as CASSSDEYEQYF.